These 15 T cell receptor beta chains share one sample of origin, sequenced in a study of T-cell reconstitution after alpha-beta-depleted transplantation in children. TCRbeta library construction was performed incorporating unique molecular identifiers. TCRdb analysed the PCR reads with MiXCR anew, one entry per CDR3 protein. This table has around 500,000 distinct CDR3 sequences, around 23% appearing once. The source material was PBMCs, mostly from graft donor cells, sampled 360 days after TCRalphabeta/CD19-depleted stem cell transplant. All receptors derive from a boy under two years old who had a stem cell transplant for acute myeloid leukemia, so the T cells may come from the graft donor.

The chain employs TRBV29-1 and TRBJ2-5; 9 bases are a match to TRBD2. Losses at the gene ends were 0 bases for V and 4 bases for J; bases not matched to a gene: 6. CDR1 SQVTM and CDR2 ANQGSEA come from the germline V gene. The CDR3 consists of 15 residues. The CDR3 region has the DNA TGCAGCGTTGAAGATGGACTAGCGACGAGAGAGACCCAGTACTTC. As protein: CSVEDGLATRETQYF.

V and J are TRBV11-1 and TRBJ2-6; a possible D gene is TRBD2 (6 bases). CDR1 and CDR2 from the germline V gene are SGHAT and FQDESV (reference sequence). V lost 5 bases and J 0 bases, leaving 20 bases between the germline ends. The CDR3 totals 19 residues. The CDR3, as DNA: TGTGCCAGCAGCGAAACCGGGACTCCCGGCGACTCTGGGGCCAACGTCCTGACTTTC. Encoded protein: CASSETGTPGDSGANVLTF.

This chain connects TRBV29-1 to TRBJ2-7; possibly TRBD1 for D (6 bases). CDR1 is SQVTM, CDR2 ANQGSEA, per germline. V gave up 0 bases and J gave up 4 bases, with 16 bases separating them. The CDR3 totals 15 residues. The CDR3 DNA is TGCAGCGTTGAAGATGGGGGCAGCCCAGGGTACGAGCAGTACTTC. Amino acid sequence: CSVEDGGSPGYEQYF.

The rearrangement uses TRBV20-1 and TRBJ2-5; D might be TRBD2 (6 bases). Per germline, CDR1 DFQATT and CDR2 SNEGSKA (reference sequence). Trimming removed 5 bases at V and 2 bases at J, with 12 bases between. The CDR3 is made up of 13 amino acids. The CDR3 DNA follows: TGCAGTGCTGTCCGGGGGAGTCAAGAGACCCAGTACTTC. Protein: CSAVRGSQETQYF.

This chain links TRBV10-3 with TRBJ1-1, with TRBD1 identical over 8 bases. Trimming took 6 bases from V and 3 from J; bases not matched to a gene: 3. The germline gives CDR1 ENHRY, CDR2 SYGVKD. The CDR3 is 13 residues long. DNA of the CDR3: TGTGCCATCAGCAAGGACAGGGACACTGAAGCTTTCTTT. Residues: CAISKDRDTEAFF.

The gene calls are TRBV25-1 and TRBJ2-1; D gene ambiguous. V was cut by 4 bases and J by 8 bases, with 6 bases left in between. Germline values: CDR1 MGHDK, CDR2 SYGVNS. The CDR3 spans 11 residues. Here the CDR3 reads CASSGQDEQFF. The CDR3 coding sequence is TGTGCCAGCAGTGGGCAGGATGAGCAGTTCTTC.

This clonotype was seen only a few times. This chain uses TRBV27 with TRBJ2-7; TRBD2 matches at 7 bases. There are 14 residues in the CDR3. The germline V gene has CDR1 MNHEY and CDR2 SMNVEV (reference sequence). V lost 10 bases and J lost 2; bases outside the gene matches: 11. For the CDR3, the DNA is TGTGCCACCGTTGGGGGGGTTCTACCCTACGAGCAGTACTTC. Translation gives CATVGGVLPYEQYF.

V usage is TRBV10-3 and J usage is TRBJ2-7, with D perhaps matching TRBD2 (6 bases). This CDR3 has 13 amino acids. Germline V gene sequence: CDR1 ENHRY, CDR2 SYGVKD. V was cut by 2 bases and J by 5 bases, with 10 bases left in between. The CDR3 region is CAISERRADEQYV. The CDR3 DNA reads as TGTGCCATCAGTGAGCGGAGGGCTGACGAGCAGTACGTC.

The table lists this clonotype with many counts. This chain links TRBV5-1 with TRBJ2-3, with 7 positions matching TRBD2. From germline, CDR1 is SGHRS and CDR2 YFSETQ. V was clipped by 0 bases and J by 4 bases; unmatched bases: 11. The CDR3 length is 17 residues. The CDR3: CASSLGPAGPPADTQYF. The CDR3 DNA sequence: TGCGCCAGCAGCTTGGGGCCAGCGGGGCCCCCCGCAGATACGCAGTATTTT.

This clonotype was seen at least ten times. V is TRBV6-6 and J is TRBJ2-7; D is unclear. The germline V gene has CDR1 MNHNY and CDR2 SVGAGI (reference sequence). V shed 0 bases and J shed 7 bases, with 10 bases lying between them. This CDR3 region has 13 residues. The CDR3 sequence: CASSYSSWEEQYV. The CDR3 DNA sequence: TGTGCCAGCAGTTACTCTAGTTGGGAAGAGCAGTACGTC.

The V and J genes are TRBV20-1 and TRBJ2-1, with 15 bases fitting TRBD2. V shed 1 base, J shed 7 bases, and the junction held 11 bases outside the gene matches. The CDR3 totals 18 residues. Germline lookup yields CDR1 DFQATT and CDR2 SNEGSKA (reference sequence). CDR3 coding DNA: TGCAGTGCTAGAGCCCCCGGCGGACTAGCGGGGGGGCCGAATGAGCAGTTCTTC. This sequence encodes CSARAPGGLAGGPNEQFF.

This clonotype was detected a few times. The CDR3 DNA follows: TGCAGTGCTGAGAGCGGGGGGACCGGGGAGCTGTTTTTT. The encoded protein is CSAESGGTGELFF. The chain couples TRBV20-1 to TRBJ2-2; 9 positions match TRBD2. The CDR3 loop spans 13 amino acids. V was pared by 5 bases and J by 5 bases, with 3 bases of the junction left unmatched. The germline gives CDR1 DFQATT, CDR2 SNEGSKA (reference sequence).

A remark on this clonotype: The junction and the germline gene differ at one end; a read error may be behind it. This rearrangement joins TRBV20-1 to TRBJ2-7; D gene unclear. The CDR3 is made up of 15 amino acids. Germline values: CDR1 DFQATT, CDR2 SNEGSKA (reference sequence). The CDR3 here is CCARPEAGSPYEQYF. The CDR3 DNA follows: TGCTGTGCTAGACCCGAAGCTGGCTCCCCCTACGAGCAGTACTTC.

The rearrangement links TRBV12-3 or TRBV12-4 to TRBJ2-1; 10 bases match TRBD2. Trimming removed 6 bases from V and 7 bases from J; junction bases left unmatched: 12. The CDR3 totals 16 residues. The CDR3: CASSVESGGAPNEQFF. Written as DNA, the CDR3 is TGTGCCAGCAGCGTGGAAAGCGGGGGGGCCCCAAATGAGCAGTTCTTC.

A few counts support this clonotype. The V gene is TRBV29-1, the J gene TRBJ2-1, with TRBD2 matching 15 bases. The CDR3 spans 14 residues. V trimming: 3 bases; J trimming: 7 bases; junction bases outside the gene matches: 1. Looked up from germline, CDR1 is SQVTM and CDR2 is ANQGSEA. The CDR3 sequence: CSVDGLAGGNEQFF. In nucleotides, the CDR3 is TGCAGCGTTGACGGACTAGCGGGGGGGAATGAGCAGTTCTTC.